Presented here are 19 T cell receptor beta chains from one specimen sequenced in a study of response to subunit inactivated influenza vaccine. TCRdb reprocessed the RT-PCR reads with MiXCR, giving one entry per CDR3 protein. Of more than 450,000 distinct CDR3 sequences in the sample, over 9% were seen once. This sample also appeared in a second study, on T cells expressing NK-cell markers. That study reports: UMIs accompanied the 5'RACE template switching by which TCR beta cDNA was made.

The input for sequencing was PBMCs from blood, taken on the day of vaccination. Receptors were obtained from a man aged 45-60 years who received an inactivated influenza vaccine.

The chain couples TRBV11-2 to TRBJ2-2; D tentatively reads TRBD1 or TRBD2 (5 bases each). This CDR3 is built from 15 residues. The ends were cut back, 1 base at V and 5 bases at J, with 11 bases in the middle. Germline CDR1 is SGHAT and CDR2 is FQNNGV. This CDR3 reads CASSLAGTRTGELFF. The CDR3 DNA reads TGTGCCAGCAGCTTAGCTGGGACGAGGACCGGGGAGCTGTTTTTT.

This clonotype came up a few times. The J gene is TRBJ2-5, the V gene TRBV6-1; the D is unclear. Germline V gene data show CDR1 as MNHNS and CDR2 as SASEGT. V lost 0 bases to trimming and J lost 6 bases, with 5 bases between them. The CDR3 length is 12 residues. The CDR3 region is CASSEAAKTQYF. The DNA for the CDR3 is TGTGCCAGCAGTGAAGCAGCGAAGACCCAGTACTTC.

The CDR3 coding sequence is TGTGCCAGCAGCCAAGGGGGTCGGAGGTCCTACAATGAGCAGTTCTTC. It encodes CASSQGGRRSYNEQFF. The chain recombines TRBV3-1 with TRBJ2-1; D might be TRBD2 (5 bases). CDR1 LGHDT and CDR2 YNNKEL come from the germline V gene (reference sequence). This CDR3 is built from 16 residues. Trimming pared 1 base from V and 1 base from J, leaving 11 bases between.

The rearrangement links TRBV6-2 or TRBV6-3 to TRBJ2-1; no clear D. Trimming took 7 bases from V and 7 from J, leaving 11 bases between them. From germline, CDR1 is MNHEY and CDR2 SVGEGT. The CDR3 spans 12 residues. The CDR3 nucleotides are TGTGCCAGCAACAACCTGGTAAATGAGCAGTTCTTC. This encodes CASNNLVNEQFF.

The gene calls are TRBV27 and TRBJ2-1; weak D call: TRBD2 (6 bases). The germline V gene encodes CDR1 MNHEY and CDR2 SMNVEV (reference sequence). Trimming shortened V by 3 bases and J by 0 bases, and 12 bases separated the two germline ends. The CDR3 has 16 residues. The CDR3 region is CASSFWEARSYNEQFF. The CDR3 DNA is TGTGCCAGCAGTTTTTGGGAGGCGCGCTCCTACAATGAGCAGTTCTTC.

This clonotype has a handful of counts. The chain recombines TRBV24-1 with TRBJ2-7; D may correspond to TRBD1 or TRBD2 (5 bases each). V gave up 7 bases and J gave up 2 bases, with 14 bases separating them. The germline CDR1 and CDR2 sequences are KGHDR and SFDVKD. CDR3 length: 14 amino acids. CDR3 sequence reads: CATRPGWDAYEQYF. The CDR3 DNA is TGTGCCACCAGACCAGGATGGGACGCCTACGAGCAGTACTTC.

There are a few counts of this clonotype. The germline gene is not matched at one end of the junction; a read error may be the cause. This rearrangement joins TRBV12-3 or TRBV12-4 to TRBJ1-2; D not resolved. CDR3 size: 13 residues. Written as DNA, the CDR3 is TGTGCCAGCAGCTTAGCGACATATAATGGCTACACCTTC. It encodes CASSLATYNGYTF.

This clonotype was counted between two and nine times. The rearrangement joins TRBV5-5 to TRBJ2-3; D ambiguous. The CDR3 spans 15 residues. Trimming pared 0 bases from V and 2 bases from J, leaving 10 bases between. CDR1 is SGHKS and CDR2 is YYEKEE in the germline V gene (reference sequence). CDR3 bases: TGTGCCAGCAGCTTGGCCCCCCCAAACACAGATACGCAGTATTTT. The encoded protein is CASSLAPPNTDTQYF.

The gene calls are TRBV11-1 and TRBJ2-6, with 9 positions matching TRBD1. Trimming took 5 bases from V and 2 from J; bases not matched to a gene: 1. The germline gives CDR1 SGHAT, CDR2 FQDESV (reference sequence). The CDR3 totals 15 residues. The CDR3: CASSHRGPGANVLTF. The DNA for the CDR3 is TGTGCCAGCAGCCACAGGGGGCCTGGGGCCAACGTCCTGACTTTC.

This rearrangement joins TRBV7-2 to TRBJ2-3, with D unresolved. Germline values: CDR1 SGHTA, CDR2 FQGNSA. This CDR3 spans 12 amino acids. Trimming left V 5 bases short and J 5 bases short, with 8 bases between. The CDR3 loop is CASSPMGDTQYF. The CDR3 region has the DNA TGTGCCAGCAGCCCGATGGGAGATACGCAGTATTTT.

The chain uses TRBV14 and TRBJ2-1; D may match TRBD1 or TRBD2 (5 bases each). The CDR3 consists of 14 residues. Per germline, CDR1 SGHDN and CDR2 FVKESK. Trimming left V 3 bases short and J 5 bases short, with 11 bases between. Here the CDR3 reads CASSHRVGDNEQFF. In nucleotides, the CDR3 is TGTGCCAGCAGCCATCGGGTGGGGGACAATGAGCAGTTCTTC. The full variable domain, rest sourced from reference TRBV14 and TRBJ2-1, is EAGVTQFPSHSVIEKGQTVTLRCDPISGHDNLYWYRRVMGKEIKFLLHFVKESKQDESGMPNNRFLAERTGGTYSTLKVQPAELEDSGVYFCASSHRVGDNEQFFGPGTRLTVL.

This clonotype was detected only a few times. The DNA for the CDR3 is TGTGCCTGCCCACGAAGGCGGGGTCTGGGTGAAGCTTTCTTT. Encoded protein: CACPRRRGLGEAFF. The chain employs TRBV30 and TRBJ1-1, with D unresolved. This CDR3 spans 14 amino acids. The V and J ends lost 6 bases and 7 bases respectively, with 21 bases between them. Germline V CDR1 and CDR2: GTSNPN, SVGIG (reference sequence). The whole variable domain, filled in from reference TRBV30 and TRBJ1-1, reads SQTIHQWPATLVQPVGSPLSLECTVEGTSNPNLYWYRQAAGRGLQLLFYSVGIGQISSEVPQNLSASRPQDRQFILSSKKLLLSDSGFYLCACPRRRGLGEAFFGQGTRLTVV.

This chain's CDR3 is CSARDLPETQYF. The CDR3 nucleotides are TGCAGTGCTAGAGATCTTCCGGAGACCCAGTACTTC. The gene calls are TRBV20-1 and TRBJ2-5, with D unclear. Trimming took 0 bases from V and 5 from J, leaving 7 bases between them. Germline V CDR1 and CDR2: DFQATT, SNEGSKA (reference sequence). This CDR3 has 12 residues.

This clonotype was recorded many times. The rearrangement uses TRBV4-1 and TRBJ2-2; a weak D match, TRBD1 (5 bases). CDR1 is MGHRA, CDR2 YSYEKL, per germline. The CDR3 is made up of 15 amino acids. V shed 5 bases and J shed 4 bases, with 14 bases lying between them. This chain's CDR3 is CASSVVGPGTGELFF. Here the CDR3 DNA reads TGCGCCAGCAGCGTTGTGGGGCCGGGCACCGGGGAGCTGTTTTTT.

This clonotype was observed at least ten times. The chain is built from TRBV28 and TRBJ2-1; 13 bases agree with TRBD2. V shed 4 bases, J shed 0 bases, and the junction held 3 bases outside the gene matches. The germline CDR1 and CDR2 sequences are MDHEN and SYDVKM. This CDR3 region has 17 residues. CDR3 DNA: TGTGCCAGCAGTTCGACTAGCGGGAGGAGCTCCTACAATGAGCAGTTCTTC. This encodes CASSSTSGRSSYNEQFF.

The sample holds a few counts of this clonotype. This chain connects TRBV4-2 to TRBJ1-2, with TRBD1 identical over 9 bases. There are 14 residues in the CDR3. CDR1 and CDR2 from the germline V gene are LGHNA and YNFKEQ. Trimming cost V 6 bases and J 5 bases; bases outside gene matches: 7. The CDR3 DNA sequence: TGTGCCAGCAGGGCCAGGGACAGGGAATATGGCTACACCTTC. Translation gives CASRARDREYGYTF.

This clonotype was counted ten times or more. The genes are TRBV7-8 and TRBJ2-3, with 12 nucleotides matching TRBD2. The V segment lost 9 bases and the J segment 5 bases; nucleotides outside the gene matches: 6. This CDR3 is built from 14 residues. The germline gives CDR1 SGHVS, CDR2 FQNEAQ. The CDR3 here is CASSTSGGRDTQYF. The CDR3 bases are TGTGCCAGTTCTACTAGCGGGGGGCGAGATACGCAGTATTTT.

The rearrangement uses TRBV6-2 or TRBV6-3 and TRBJ2-7; D uncertain. Germline values: CDR1 MNHEY, CDR2 SVGEGT. Trimming pared 2 bases from V and 0 bases from J, leaving 11 bases between. The CDR3 length is 15 residues. CDR3 nucleotide sequence: TGTGCCAGCAGTTACGTAGGCGGATACTCCTACGAGCAGTACTTC. Translating gives CASSYVGGYSYEQYF.

This clonotype occurred many times. The CDR3 loop is CASSFMGLAGVYNEQFF. CDR3 sequence (DNA): TGCGCCAGCAGCTTTATGGGACTAGCGGGGGTGTACAATGAGCAGTTCTTC. The chain is built from TRBV5-1 and TRBJ2-1; 14 positions agree with TRBD2. Unmatched junction bases numbered 5, after V lost 2 bases and J lost 4 bases. The CDR3 has 17 amino acids. The V gene's germline CDR1 is SGHRS and CDR2 YFSETQ.